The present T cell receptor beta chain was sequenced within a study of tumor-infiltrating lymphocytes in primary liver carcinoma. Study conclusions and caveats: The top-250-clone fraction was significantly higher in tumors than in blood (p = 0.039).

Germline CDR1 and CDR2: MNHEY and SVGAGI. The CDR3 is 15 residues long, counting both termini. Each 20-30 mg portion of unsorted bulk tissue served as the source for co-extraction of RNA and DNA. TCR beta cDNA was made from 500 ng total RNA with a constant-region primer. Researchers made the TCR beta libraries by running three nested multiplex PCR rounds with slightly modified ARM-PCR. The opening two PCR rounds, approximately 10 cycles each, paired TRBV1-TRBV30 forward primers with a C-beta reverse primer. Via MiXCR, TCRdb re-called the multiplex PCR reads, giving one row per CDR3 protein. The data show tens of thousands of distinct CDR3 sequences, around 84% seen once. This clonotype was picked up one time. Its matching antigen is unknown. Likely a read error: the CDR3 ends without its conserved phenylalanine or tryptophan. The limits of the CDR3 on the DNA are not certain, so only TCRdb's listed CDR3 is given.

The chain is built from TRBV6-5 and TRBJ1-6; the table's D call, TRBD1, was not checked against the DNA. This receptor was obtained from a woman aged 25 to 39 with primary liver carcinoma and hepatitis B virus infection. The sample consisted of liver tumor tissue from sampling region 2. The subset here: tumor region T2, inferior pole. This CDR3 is CASWERSAPLSPPHL.